Below are 19 T cell receptor beta chains sequenced from a single sample in a study of T cell repertoires in cytomegalovirus infection. TCRdb re-analysed the reads in MiXCR, keeping a single row per CDR3 protein. Here the sample spans 300,000 to 450,000 distinct CDR3 sequences, less than 20% being singletons. The sequencing sample was made of PBMCs. These receptors originate from a human donor in good health (CMV status not recorded). Some clones in this sample may be carry-over from other donors' samples.

This clonotype was seen a handful of times. This chain uses TRBV20-1 with TRBJ1-1, with D tentatively TRBD1 (6 bases). Per the germline V gene, CDR1 is DFQATT and CDR2 is SNEGSKA (reference sequence). The V end lost 4 bases, the J end lost 3 bases, and 9 bases lay between the germline ends. The CDR3 has 12 amino acids. CDR3 sequence reads: CSAMGQHTEAFF. CDR3 bases: TGCAGTGCTATGGGACAACACACTGAAGCTTTCTTT.

This clonotype occurred many times. The chain links TRBV12-3 or TRBV12-4 to TRBJ1-2; no reliable D call. V lost 7 bases, J lost 3 bases, and 18 bases lay in between. The CDR3 has 15 residues. Here the CDR3 reads CASNRAPWSDYGYTF. DNA of the CDR3: TGTGCCAGCAACCGCGCTCCCTGGAGTGACTATGGCTACACCTTC.

This clonotype was recorded at least ten times. The rearrangement uses TRBV10-3 and TRBJ2-1, with TRBD2 matching 7 bases. Per germline, CDR1 ENHRY and CDR2 SYGVKD. The V gene end was trimmed by 8 bases and the J gene end by 7 bases; junction bases not matched to a gene: 8. CDR3 length: 13 amino acids. CDR3 coding DNA: TGTGCCATCGGGGGGGTATCTGTAAATGAGCAGTTCTTC. Protein product: CAIGGVSVNEQFF.

There are many counts of this clonotype. The chain combines TRBV7-2 with TRBJ2-7, with a possible D match to TRBD2 (6 bases). Germline V gives CDR1 SGHTA, CDR2 FQGNSA. CDR3 size: 13 residues. V was cut by 1 base and J by 5 bases, with 9 bases left in between. The CDR3: CASSLGPSDEQYF. DNA of the CDR3: TGTGCCAGCAGCTTAGGACCTAGCGACGAGCAGTACTTC.

V and J are TRBV15 and TRBJ2-3; D call uncertain. The assigned J gene may be wrong: the sequence end matches TRBJ1-5 better. The CDR3 sequence is 17 residues long. Germline CDR1 and CDR2: LNHNV and YYDKDF (reference sequence). The CDR3, as DNA: TGTGCCACCAGCAGAGTAGGGCTAGCGGGAAGCACAGATACGCAGCATTTT. This codes for CATSRVGLAGSTDTQHF.

This clonotype was seen ten or more times. The chain joins TRBV7-6 to TRBJ2-3, with 11 bases that match TRBD2. V trimming: 1 base; J trimming: 6 bases; junction bases outside the gene matches: 18. The CDR3 has 20 residues. CDR1 SGHVS and CDR2 FNYEAQ come from the germline V gene. Here the CDR3 reads CASSLDARSPSGRHGDTQYF. CDR3 DNA sequence: TGTGCCAGCAGCTTAGATGCAAGGTCGCCTAGCGGGAGGCATGGGGATACGCAGTATTTT. Using reference TRBV7-6 and TRBJ2-3 for the parts outside the CDR3, the full variable domain is GAGVSQSPRYKVTKRGQDVALRCDPISGHVSLYWYRQALGQGPEFLTYFNYEAQQDKSGLPNDRFSAERPEGSISTLTIQRTEQRDSAMYRCASSLDARSPSGRHGDTQYFGPGTRLTVL.

The sample holds a few counts of this clonotype. The V and J genes are TRBV6-5 and TRBJ2-7, with unresolved D. V lost 7 bases and J lost 1, with 14 bases in between. The V gene's germline CDR1 is MNHEY and CDR2 SVGAGI. This CDR3 is built from 14 residues. The CDR3 region is CASTLRPGSYEQYF. In DNA, the CDR3 is TGTGCCAGCACACTAAGGCCAGGATCCTACGAGCAGTACTTC.

The chain joins TRBV15 to TRBJ2-1, with a possible D match to TRBD2 (5 bases). The CDR3 is 15 residues long. The germline V gene encodes CDR1 LNHNV and CDR2 YYDKDF (reference sequence). V lost 5 bases and J lost 1, with 12 bases in between. The CDR3, as DNA: TGTGCCACCAGCCCGTTCCGGGATTCCTACAATGAGCAGTTCTTC. Amino acids: CATSPFRDSYNEQFF.

This clonotype came up many times. The rearrangement joins TRBV12-3 or TRBV12-4 to TRBJ1-1, with D perhaps TRBD1 (6 bases). V was shortened by 8 bases and J by 5 bases, with 27 bases between the two germline ends. This CDR3 contains 17 residues. The CDR3 sequence: CASSSGREWGAGTEAFF. CDR3 DNA: TGTGCCAGCTCTTCCGGGCGCGAATGGGGGGCGGGGACTGAAGCTTTCTTT.

This clonotype was detected ten times or more. V usage is TRBV7-2 and J usage is TRBJ2-7; either TRBD1 or TRBD2 may supply D (5 bases each). Trimming removed 4 bases from V and 6 bases from J, with 25 bases in between. Germline loops: CDR1 SGHTA, CDR2 FQGNSA. CDR3 length: 17 amino acids. CDR3 bases: TGTGCCAGCAGCTCCTTCAGCCCCGGGACCCCCGTAGTCGAGCAGTACTTC. Translating it yields CASSSFSPGTPVVEQYF.

For the CDR3, the DNA is TGCGCCAGCAGCCAAGATAGGAGCGGTCCCCGAAAGTCGGAGACCCAGTACTTC. It yields the protein CASSQDRSGPRKSETQYF. The chain links TRBV4-3 to TRBJ2-5, with a weak D call TRBD2 (5 bases). Germline CDR1 reads LGHNA; CDR2 reads YSLEER. This CDR3 is 18 amino acids long. V lost 0 bases, J lost 5 bases, and 22 bases lay in between.

In this sample, this clonotype turned up many times. V gene TRBV7-2 combines with J gene TRBJ1-1; D gene unclear. CDR3 length: 11 amino acids. Germline values: CDR1 SGHTA, CDR2 FQGNSA. Trimming pared 3 bases from V and 13 bases from J, leaving 12 bases between. As DNA, the CDR3 is TGTGCCAGCAGCTTGTATGGGGAGGATTTCTTT. Translating it yields CASSLYGEDFF.

This clonotype was detected a few times. J is TRBJ2-3 and V is TRBV20-1, with 7 bases fitting TRBD2. From germline, CDR1 is DFQATT and CDR2 SNEGSKA (reference sequence). This CDR3 region has 14 residues. Trimming took 2 bases from V and 0 from J; bases not matched to a gene: 2. The CDR3 DNA follows: TGCAGTGCTAGAAGCGGGGATAGCACAGATACGCAGTATTTT. It yields the protein CSARSGDSTDTQYF.

In its sample, this clonotype was seen many times. V and J are TRBV7-8 and TRBJ2-1; 10 bases agree with TRBD2. The CDR3 is 16 residues long. Per the germline V gene, CDR1 is SGHVS and CDR2 is FQNEAQ. After removal of 5 bases from V and 3 bases from J, the junction contained 7 bases not matched to a gene. The CDR3: CASSPVAGGVYNEQFF. The CDR3, as DNA: TGTGCCAGCAGCCCCGTAGCGGGAGGAGTCTACAATGAGCAGTTCTTC.

This clonotype was observed a few times. The V call is TRBV10-3, the J call TRBJ2-2; 7 nucleotides align to TRBD2. The trim removed 2 bases at V and 5 bases at J, leaving 8 bases unmatched. Germline assignment: CDR1 ENHRY and CDR2 SYGVKD. CDR3 length: 16 amino acids. CDR3 residues: CAISEVERTRTGELFF. CDR3 bases: TGTGCCATCAGTGAGGTAGAACGGACTAGGACCGGGGAGCTGTTTTTT.

The CDR3, as DNA: TGTGCCATCACTGGAGGCCCGGGCAGGGCGCAGTACTTC. Translating it yields CAITGGPGRAQYF. The chain uses TRBV30 and TRBJ2-7; D might be TRBD1 or TRBD2, each matching 5 bases. The CDR3 length is 13 residues. Trimming left V 8 bases short and J 9 bases short, with 23 bases between. The germline gives CDR1 GTSNPN, CDR2 SVGIG (reference sequence).

V usage is TRBV7-6 and J usage is TRBJ2-2; 13 bases are shared with TRBD2. The CDR3 sequence is 16 residues long. Germline loops: CDR1 SGHVS, CDR2 FNYEAQ. The ends lost 5 bases at V and 7 bases at J; junction bases unmatched: 7. CDR3 region: CASSPTSGGVIGELFF. The CDR3 coding sequence is TGTGCCAGCAGCCCAACTAGCGGGGGGGTGATCGGGGAGCTGTTTTTT.

Only a few counts were recorded for this clonotype. The chain joins TRBV20-1 to TRBJ2-3; 9 nucleotides agree with TRBD2. The ends lost 3 bases at V and 5 bases at J; junction bases unmatched: 9. The CDR3 length is 15 residues. CDR1 and CDR2 (germline): DFQATT, SNEGSKA (reference sequence). CDR3 region: CSASPGGGAQDTQYF. The DNA for the CDR3 is TGCAGTGCTAGCCCCGGCGGGGGGGCGCAAGATACGCAGTATTTT.

This clonotype has ten or more counts. The J gene is TRBJ2-3, the V gene TRBV7-2; 12 positions agree with TRBD2. After removal of 5 bases from V and 1 base from J, the junction contained 4 bases not matched to a gene. The CDR3 contains 16 residues. In germline, CDR1 is SGHTA, CDR2 FQGNSA. The CDR3, as DNA: TGTGCCAGCAGCCCATGGACTAGCGGGGGCACAGATACGCAGTATTTT. The encoded protein is CASSPWTSGGTDTQYF.